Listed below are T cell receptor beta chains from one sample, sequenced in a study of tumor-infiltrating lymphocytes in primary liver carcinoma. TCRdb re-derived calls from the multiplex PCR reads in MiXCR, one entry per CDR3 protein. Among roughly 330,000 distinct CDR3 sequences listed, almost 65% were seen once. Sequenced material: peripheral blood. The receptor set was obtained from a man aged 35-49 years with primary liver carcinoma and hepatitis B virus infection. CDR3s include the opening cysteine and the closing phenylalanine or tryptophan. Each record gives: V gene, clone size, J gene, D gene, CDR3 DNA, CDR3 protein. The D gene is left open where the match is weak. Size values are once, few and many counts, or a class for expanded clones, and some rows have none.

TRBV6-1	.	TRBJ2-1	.	TGTGCCAGCAGTTTGAGCAGCAATGAGGAGTTCTTC	CASSLSSNEEFF
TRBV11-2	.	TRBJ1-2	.	TGTGCCAGCAGCTTAGAAACAGAACATGGCTACGCCTTC	CASSLETEHGYAF
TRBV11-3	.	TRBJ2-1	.	TGTGCCAGCAGCTTGTCTTCGGCTAGAGGGATGAATGAGCAGTTCTTC	CASSLSSARGMNEQFF
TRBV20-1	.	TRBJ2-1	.	TGCAGTGCTAGAGGTCCGGTAAACAATGAGCAGTTCTTC	CSARGPVNNEQFF
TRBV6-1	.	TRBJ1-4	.	TGTGCCAGCAGTGGCCCGGGACAAAATGAAAAACTGTTTTTT	CASSGPGQNEKLFF
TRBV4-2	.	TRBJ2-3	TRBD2	TGTGCCAGCAGCCAGGGTCTAGTGGGAGGGACAGATACGCAGTATTTT	CASSQGLVGGTDTQYF
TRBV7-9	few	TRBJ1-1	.	TGTGCCAGCAGCCTCAGGGACATCGACACTGAAGCTTTCTTT	CASSLRDIDTEAFF
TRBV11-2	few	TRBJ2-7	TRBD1	TGTGCCAGCAGTCCGACAGGGGGCTACGAGCAGTACTTC	CASSPTGGYEQYF
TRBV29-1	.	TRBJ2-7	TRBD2	TGCAGAGTTGCTACTAGCGGGACCGAAGCCGGGCAGTACTTC	CRVATSGTEAGQYF
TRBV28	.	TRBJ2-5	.	TGTGCCAGCAGTTCCGGACCGAAGACACAGTACTTC	CASSSGPKTQYF
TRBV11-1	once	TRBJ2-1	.	TGTGCCAGCAGTACCAATACCAATGGGCAGTTCTTC	CASSTNTNGQFF
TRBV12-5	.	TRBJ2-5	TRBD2	TGTGCTAGTGATCAGGATATGGGGGGGGAGACCCAGTACTTC	CASDQDMGGETQYF
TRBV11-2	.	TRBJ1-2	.	TGTGCCAGCGGCCTATCTCCAGGGGAGGTTGGCTACACCTTC	CASGLSPGEVGYTF
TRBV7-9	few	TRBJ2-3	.	TGTGCCAGCAGCTCGGAGGCAGATACGCAGTATTTT	CASSSEADTQYF
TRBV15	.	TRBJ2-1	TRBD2	TGTGCCACCACGACTAGCGGACCCATAGGGGAGCAGTTCTTC	CATTTSGPIGEQFF
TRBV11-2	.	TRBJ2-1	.	TGTGCCAGCAGCAAGACTCGTAATGGGCCGTTATTC	CASSKTRNGPLF
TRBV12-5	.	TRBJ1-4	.	TGTGCTAGTGGTTTCTTCCTACGCGGACTGTTTTTT	CASGFFLRGLFF
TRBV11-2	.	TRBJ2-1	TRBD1	TGCGCCAGCAGCTTATACTCCCTAGGACAGGGTCTTAAGAATGAGCAGTTCTTC	CASSLYSLGQGLKNEQFF
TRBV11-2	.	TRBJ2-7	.	TGTGCCAGCAGCCCCTCACAGCTGTCCTACGAGCAGTACTTC	CASSPSQLSYEQYF
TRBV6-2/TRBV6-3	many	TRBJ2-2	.	TGTGCCAGCAGTTACTCCACCCTCACGGGGAACACCGGGGAGCTGTTTTTT	CASSYSTLTGNTGELFF
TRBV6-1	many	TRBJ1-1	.	TGTGCCAGCAGTCGAGACGGAAATGAAGCTTTCTTT	CASSRDGNEAFF
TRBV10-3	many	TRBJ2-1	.	TGTGCCATCAGCGAAGTCGGCAGGGACAATGAGCAGTTCTTC	CAISEVGRDNEQFF
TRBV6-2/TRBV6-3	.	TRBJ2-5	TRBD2	TGTGCCAACAGTTATTGGCGGACTAGCGGTCGGCAAGAGACCCAGTACTTC	CANSYWRTSGRQETQYF
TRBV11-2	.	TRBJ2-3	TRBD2	TGTGCCAGCAGCTTAAGTGTGCCTAGCGGGAGGTTCACAGATACGCAGTATTTT	CASSLSVPSGRFTDTQYF
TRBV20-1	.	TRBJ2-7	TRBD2	TGCAGTGCTACCAAGCCGACTAGCGGGATATCCTACGAGCAGTACTTC	CSATKPTSGISYEQYF
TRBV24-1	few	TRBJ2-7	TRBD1	TGTGCCACCAGTGACCGAGTACAGGGGGACCCTACCTACGAGCAGTACTTC	CATSDRVQGDPTYEQYF
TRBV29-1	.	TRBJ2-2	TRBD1	TGCAGCGTTCGACAGGGTATGGCCGGGGACCTGTTTTTT	CSVRQGMAGDLFF
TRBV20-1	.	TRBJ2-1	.	TGCAGTGCTACCCCGGGCCCAGAAAGGCATGAGCAGTTCTTC	CSATPGPERHEQFF
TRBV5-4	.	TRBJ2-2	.	TGTGCCAGCAGCTTGGGGACACCGAACACCGGGGAGCTGTTTTTT	CASSLGTPNTGELFF
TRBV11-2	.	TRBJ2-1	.	TGTGCCATCAGATTACAGGGTATGGATGAGGAGTTCTTC	CAIRLQGMDEEFF
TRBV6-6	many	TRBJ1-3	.	TGTGCCAGCACCCGAACCCTTCCAGACACCATATATTTT	CASTRTLPDTIYF
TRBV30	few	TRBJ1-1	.	TGTGCCTGGAGGGGGGGACGGAACACTGAAGCTTTCTTT	CAWRGGRNTEAFF
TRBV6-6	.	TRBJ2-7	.	TGTGCCTGCAGACCGAGGGGGGATACCCACGAGCAGTACTTC	CACRPRGDTHEQYF
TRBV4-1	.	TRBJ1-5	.	TGCGTCAGTAGCCAAGACCAGGGCCAGCCCCAGCATTTT	CVSSQDQGQPQHF
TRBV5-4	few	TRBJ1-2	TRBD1	TGTGCCAGCAGCTTTCCGACAGGGATTAACTATGGCTACACCTTC	CASSFPTGINYGYTF
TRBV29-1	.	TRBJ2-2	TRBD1	TGCAGTGTCGAGGTCGGGACAGGGTCCCACACCGGGGAGCTGTTTTTT	CSVEVGTGSHTGELFF
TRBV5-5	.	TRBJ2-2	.	TGTGTCAGCAGCTGGGAGCCCGGGGAACTGTTTTTT	CVSSWEPGELFF
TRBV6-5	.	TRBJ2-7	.	TGTGCCAGCAGTTACTCGTACACACGCTACAGGGCCTACGAGCAGTACTTC	CASSYSYTRYRAYEQYF
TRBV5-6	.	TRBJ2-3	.	TGTGCCAGCAGCACCGAGCTTAGCCCAGATACGCAGTATTTT	CASSTELSPDTQYF
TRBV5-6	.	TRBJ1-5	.	TGTGCCAGCAGCGTCCGGGGATCTAGCAATCAGCCCCAGCATTTT	CASSVRGSSNQPQHF
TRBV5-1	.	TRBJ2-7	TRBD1	TGCGCCAGCAGCCCGAGCGGACAGGGAGCGCTTCACTACGAGCAGTACTTC	CASSPSGQGALHYEQYF
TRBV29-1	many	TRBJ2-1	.	TGCAGCGTTGAAGCGAATGAGCAGTTCTTC	CSVEANEQFF
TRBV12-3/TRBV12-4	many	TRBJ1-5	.	TGTGCCAGCAGTTTTCTACAGGGCAATCAGCCCCAGCATTTT	CASSFLQGNQPQHF
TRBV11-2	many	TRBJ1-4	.	TGTGCCAGCAGCTTCAAGAGGGGTGGAGAAAAACTGTTTTTT	CASSFKRGGEKLFF
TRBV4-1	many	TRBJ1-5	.	TGCGCCAGCAGTCCCATAGAGGGGAGCAATCAGCCCCAGCATTTT	CASSPIEGSNQPQHF
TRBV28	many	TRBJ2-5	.	TGTGCCAGCAGCTCATCACAAGAGACCCAGTACTTC	CASSSSQETQYF
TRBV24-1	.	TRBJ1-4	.	TGTGACGTTCCCGGGACACAATTAGGAGGACTGTTTTTT	CDVPGTQLGGLFF
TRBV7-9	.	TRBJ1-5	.	TGTGCCAGCAGCCGGTACAGCAATCAGCCCCAGCATTTT	CASSRYSNQPQHF
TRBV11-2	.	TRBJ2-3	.	TGTGCCAGTAGCTTAGGCCCAATGGTCGCGGGCTTCGCAGATACGCAGTATTTC	CASSLGPMVAGFADTQYF
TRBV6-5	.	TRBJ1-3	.	TGTACCAGCAGTTACGGTCCGGAACAGAGCTCTGGAAACACCATAAATTTT	CTSSYGPEQSSGNTINF
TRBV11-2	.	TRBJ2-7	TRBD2	TGTGCCAGCAGCTTACACCCCCGGACTAGCGTGACCTCCTACGAGCAGTATTTC	CASSLHPRTSVTSYEQYF
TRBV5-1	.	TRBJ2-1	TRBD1	TGCGCCAGCAGGCCCGGACAGGGGGCATGGAATGAGCAGTTCTTC	CASRPGQGAWNEQFF
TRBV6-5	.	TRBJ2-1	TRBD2	TGTGCCATATCGGGACTAGCGGGAGGTCGAGAGCAGTTCTTC	CAISGLAGGREQFF
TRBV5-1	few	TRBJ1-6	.	TGCGCCAGCAGCTTGGAAAGACCCAATATCCTCCACTTT	CASSLERPNILHF
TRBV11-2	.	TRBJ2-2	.	TGTGCCAACAGGCCTGTACTAGCAGGAGGATGGGTTGACACCGGGGAGCTGTTTTTT	CANRPVLAGGWVDTGELFF
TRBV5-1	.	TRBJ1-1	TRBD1	TGCGCCAGCAGCTTGGCCTGGACAGGAGGTCACGACAGGGTTACACGAACGGCTGAAGCTTTCTTT	CASSLAWTGGHDRVTRTAEAFF
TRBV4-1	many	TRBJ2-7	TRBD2	TGCGCCAGCAGCCAAGATCAACTGTCGGGTTTGAGCGGGAGGGCCGGAAACGAGCAGTACTTC	CASSQDQLSGLSGRAGNEQYF
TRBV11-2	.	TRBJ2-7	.	TGTGCCAGCAACCCAACCGGCGGGGCCTCCTGCGAGCAGTACTTC	CASNPTGGASCEQYF